This T cell receptor beta chain derives from a study of blood T cell repertoires in COVID-19. Per germline, CDR1 MNHEY and CDR2 SVGAGI. Trimming took 6 bases from V and 1 from J; bases not matched to a gene: 5. The CDR3 extends over 15 amino acids. TCRdb keeps only in-frame clones here, not all; method: immunoSEQ multiplex PCR. The table records 200,000 to 250,000 clones, about 81% of them present only once. The rearrangement links TRBV6-5 to TRBJ1-2; 10 bases line up with TRBD1. This receptor was obtained from a woman older than 75 with COVID-19, enrolled during active disease. The sequencing input was peripheral blood. The CDR3 DNA sequence: TGTGCCAGCAGCCTCGGACAGGGGGGTAACTATGGCTACACCTTC. It codes for CASSLGQGGNYGYTF.